Here is one T cell receptor beta chain with its context. Its antigen is currently unknown. The data originate from a study of cytomegalovirus exposure and HLA in healthy donors. Regarding the study as a whole: Roughly uniform depth of sequencing across donors was assumed in presence/absence analyses.

In the PCR, 60 Vbeta and 13 Jbeta primers were used. Clones were sequenced by immunoSEQ multiplex PCR, and TCRdb holds only the in-frame ones, with some missing. Of 150,000 to 200,000 clones in the sample, 80% to 90% were seen once. The CDR3 sequence is 17 residues long. Germline CDR1 is SGHAT and CDR2 is FQNNGV. Trimming took 5 bases from V and 5 from J; bases not matched to a gene: 13. The donors gave bone marrow, and they were healthy. The clonotype originates from a woman between 18 and 29 years old in good health and CMV-seropositive. The sample was PBMCs. The rearrangement uses TRBV11-2 and TRBJ2-1; TRBD1 agrees at 9 bases. CDR3 protein: CASSLTTPGQGNNEQFF. As DNA, the CDR3 is TGTGCCAGCAGCCTCACAACACCGGGACAGGGCAACAATGAGCAGTTCTTC. The whole variable domain, filled in from reference TRBV11-2 and TRBJ2-1, reads EAGVAQSPRYKIIEKRQSVAFWCNPISGHATLYWYQQILGQGPKLLIQFQNNGVVDDSQLPKDRFSAERLKGVDSTLKIQPAKLEDSAVYLCASSLTTPGQGNNEQFFGPGTRLTVL.